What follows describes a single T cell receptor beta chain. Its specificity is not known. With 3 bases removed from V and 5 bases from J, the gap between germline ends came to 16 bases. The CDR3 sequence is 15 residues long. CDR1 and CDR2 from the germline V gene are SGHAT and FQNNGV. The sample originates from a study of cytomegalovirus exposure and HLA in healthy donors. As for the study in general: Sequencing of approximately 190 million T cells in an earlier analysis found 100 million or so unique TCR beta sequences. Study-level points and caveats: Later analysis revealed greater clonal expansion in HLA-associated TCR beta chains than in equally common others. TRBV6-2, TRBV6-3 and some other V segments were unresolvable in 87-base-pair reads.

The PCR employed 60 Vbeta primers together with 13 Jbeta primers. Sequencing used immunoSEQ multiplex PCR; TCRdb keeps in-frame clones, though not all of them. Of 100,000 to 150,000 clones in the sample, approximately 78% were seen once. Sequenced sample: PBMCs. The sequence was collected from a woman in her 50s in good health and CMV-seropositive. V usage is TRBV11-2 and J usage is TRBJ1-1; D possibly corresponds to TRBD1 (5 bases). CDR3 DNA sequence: TGTGCCAGCAGCTTTAATGGCGTGGGGGGGACTGAAGCTTTCTTT. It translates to CASSFNGVGGTEAFF.